These T cell receptor beta chains were read from a single sample in a study of beta chain features in type 1 diabetes. Here immunoSEQ multiplex PCR was the method, and the copy in TCRdb shows in-frame clones only, minus some. The repertoire holds under 400,000 clones, 12% to 15% seen once, with 6.7% in the top ten. The sample consisted of central memory CD4+ T cells from blood. Receptor source: a man aged 30 to 39 in good health. The CDR3 runs from the conserved cysteine through the conserved F or W. Each record gives: J gene, D gene, V gene, clone size, CDR3 DNA, CDR3 protein. D genes are given only for firm matches. Part of the rows lack a size; the others show once, few, many or a class for expanded clones.

J gene: TRBJ2-5
D gene: -
V gene: TRBV11-2
clone size: -
CDR3 DNA: TGTGCCAGCAGCTTAGTACCGGGTCTTGAAGAGACCCAGTACTTC
CDR3 protein: CASSLVPGLEETQYF

J gene: TRBJ1-5
D gene: -
V gene: TRBV28
clone size: -
CDR3 DNA: TGTGCCAGCGTTTCCGGACCCAATCAGCCCCAGCATTTT
CDR3 protein: CASVSGPNQPQHF

J gene: TRBJ2-1
D gene: -
V gene: TRBV5-1
clone size: -
CDR3 DNA: TGCGCCAGCAGCTTGACGACGGATGAGCAGTTCTTC
CDR3 protein: CASSLTTDEQFF

J gene: TRBJ2-5
D gene: TRBD2
V gene: TRBV4-2
clone size: few
CDR3 DNA: TGTGCCAGCAGCGTTAGCGGGGGCCAATCGCAGGAGACCCAGTACTTC
CDR3 protein: CASSVSGGQSQETQYF

J gene: TRBJ1-1
D gene: -
V gene: TRBV6-6
clone size: few
CDR3 DNA: TGTGCCAGCAGTCGAGGGACGGACCAAGGCACTGAAGCTTTCTTT
CDR3 protein: CASSRGTDQGTEAFF

J gene: TRBJ1-1
D gene: -
V gene: TRBV7-2
clone size: -
CDR3 DNA: TGTGCCAGCAGCTTACAGGGTAAGGCTGAAGCTTTCTTT
CDR3 protein: CASSLQGKAEAFF

J gene: TRBJ2-1
D gene: TRBD2
V gene: TRBV7-8
clone size: few
CDR3 DNA: TGTGCCAGCAGCTTGGGGGGACTAGCGTATAGCTCCTACAATGAGCAGTTCTTC
CDR3 protein: CASSLGGLAYSSYNEQFF

J gene: TRBJ2-1
D gene: TRBD2
V gene: TRBV27
clone size: -
CDR3 DNA: TGTGCCAGCAGTTCCATAGCGGGATACAATGAGCAGTTCTTC
CDR3 protein: CASSSIAGYNEQFF

J gene: TRBJ2-1
D gene: TRBD2
V gene: TRBV23-1
clone size: many
CDR3 DNA: TGCGCCAGCAGTCCCCCCACTAGCGGGACCTCGTTCTTC
CDR3 protein: CASSPPTSGTSFF

J gene: TRBJ2-1
D gene: -
V gene: TRBV27
clone size: few
CDR3 DNA: TGTGCCAGCAGTTTCCGGGAGTGGATCGATGAGCAGTTCTTC
CDR3 protein: CASSFREWIDEQFF

J gene: TRBJ1-3
D gene: -
V gene: TRBV18
clone size: few
CDR3 DNA: TGTGCCAGCTCACCACAAGGACAGCTGATCTCTGGAAACACCATATATTTT
CDR3 protein: CASSPQGQLISGNTIYF

J gene: TRBJ2-5
D gene: TRBD2
V gene: TRBV28
clone size: -
CDR3 DNA: TGTGCCAGCAGCGGGCTGGGACTAGAGTACTTC
CDR3 protein: CASSGLGLEYF

J gene: TRBJ2-1
D gene: TRBD2
V gene: TRBV4-1
clone size: -
CDR3 DNA: TGCGCCAGCAGCCGGACTAGCGGGGGGTACAATGAGCAGTTCTTC
CDR3 protein: CASSRTSGGYNEQFF

J gene: TRBJ1-2
D gene: TRBD1
V gene: TRBV28
clone size: few
CDR3 DNA: TGTGCCAGCAGTTCCCTCGGACAGGGCGAAGGCTACACCTTC
CDR3 protein: CASSSLGQGEGYTF

J gene: TRBJ1-6
D gene: -
V gene: TRBV5-1
clone size: -
CDR3 DNA: TGCGCCAGCAGCTTTAATCCCGACAGCTATTATTCACCCCTCCACTTT
CDR3 protein: CASSFNPDSYYSPLHF

J gene: TRBJ2-7
D gene: -
V gene: TRBV5-5
clone size: -
CDR3 DNA: TGTGCCAGCAGCTTTAATAACGAGCAGTACTTC
CDR3 protein: CASSFNNEQYF

J gene: TRBJ2-7
D gene: TRBD2
V gene: TRBV5-6
clone size: -
CDR3 DNA: TGTGCCAGCAGCTTGGCTACCGCAGCGGGGTCGAGCCGCTACGAGCAGTACTTC
CDR3 protein: CASSLATAAGSSRYEQYF

J gene: TRBJ1-1
D gene: -
V gene: TRBV7-9
clone size: -
CDR3 DNA: TGTGCCAGCAGCCAAAGGGATTCGGACACTGAAGCTTTCTTT
CDR3 protein: CASSQRDSDTEAFF

J gene: TRBJ1-1
D gene: -
V gene: TRBV7-2
clone size: -
CDR3 DNA: TGTGCCAGCAGCTTAGGCGGGACGGCATACACTGAAGCTTTCTTT
CDR3 protein: CASSLGGTAYTEAFF

J gene: TRBJ1-2
D gene: -
V gene: TRBV30
clone size: -
CDR3 DNA: TGTGCCTGGAGTGTACGGGGGGTTGAAGGCTACACCTTC
CDR3 protein: CAWSVRGVEGYTF

J gene: TRBJ2-1
D gene: -
V gene: TRBV6-1
clone size: few
CDR3 DNA: TGTGCCAGCCGTAACAGCTTAGGCAATGAGCAGTTCTTC
CDR3 protein: CASRNSLGNEQFF

J gene: TRBJ1-6
D gene: TRBD1
V gene: TRBV27
clone size: few
CDR3 DNA: TGTGCCAGCAGTTTTGCAGGGGGCGCAGGGACACCCCTCCACTTT
CDR3 protein: CASSFAGGAGTPLHF

J gene: TRBJ2-1
D gene: TRBD2
V gene: TRBV7-8
clone size: -
CDR3 DNA: TGTGCCAGCAGCCCCGGGACTAGCTCTCTCAATGAGCAGTTCTTC
CDR3 protein: CASSPGTSSLNEQFF

J gene: TRBJ2-7
D gene: TRBD2
V gene: TRBV7-8
clone size: few
CDR3 DNA: TGTGCCAGCAGCTTAGGACTAGCGGGGGGCTACGAGCAGTACTTC
CDR3 protein: CASSLGLAGGYEQYF

J gene: TRBJ2-1
D gene: -
V gene: TRBV4-1
clone size: -
CDR3 DNA: TGCGCCAGCAGCCAAGGGGGGGCCTGGAATGAGCAGTTCTTC
CDR3 protein: CASSQGGAWNEQFF

J gene: TRBJ1-4
D gene: -
V gene: TRBV7-9
clone size: many
CDR3 DNA: TGTGCCAGCAGCCCCTTGGCAGGGGTTAATGAAAAACTGTTTTTT
CDR3 protein: CASSPLAGVNEKLFF

J gene: TRBJ1-2
D gene: -
V gene: TRBV6-6
clone size: -
CDR3 DNA: TGTGCCAGCAGTCTGGGTCCCTTTTATGGCTACACCTTC
CDR3 protein: CASSLGPFYGYTF

J gene: TRBJ2-3
D gene: -
V gene: TRBV15
clone size: -
CDR3 DNA: TGTGCCACCAGGAGGGTGGATACGCAGTATTTT
CDR3 protein: CATRRVDTQYF

J gene: TRBJ1-2
D gene: TRBD1
V gene: TRBV4-3
clone size: -
CDR3 DNA: TGCGCCAGCAGCCAGGCGGGACAGTTTGGCTACACCTTC
CDR3 protein: CASSQAGQFGYTF

J gene: TRBJ2-3
D gene: TRBD2
V gene: TRBV9
clone size: few
CDR3 DNA: TGTGCCAGCAGCTTACGCGGGGGGGTTGCAGATACGCAGTATTTT
CDR3 protein: CASSLRGGVADTQYF

J gene: TRBJ1-2
D gene: -
V gene: TRBV19
clone size: few
CDR3 DNA: TGTGCCAGTAGGAGGGAGGTCTATGGCTACACCTTC
CDR3 protein: CASRREVYGYTF

J gene: TRBJ2-6
D gene: -
V gene: TRBV18
clone size: many
CDR3 DNA: TGTGCCAGCTCACCACCGCGGGCGGACTCTGGGGCCAACGTCCTGACTTTC
CDR3 protein: CASSPPRADSGANVLTF

J gene: TRBJ2-7
D gene: -
V gene: TRBV29-1
clone size: -
CDR3 DNA: TGCAGCGTTGAAGAACAACTTGTCAGGGGATACGAGCAGTACTTC
CDR3 protein: CSVEEQLVRGYEQYF

J gene: TRBJ2-5
D gene: -
V gene: TRBV10-3
clone size: -
CDR3 DNA: TGTGCCAGCGCAGGGGTGGTGGAGACCCAGTACTTC
CDR3 protein: CASAGVVETQYF

J gene: TRBJ1-2
D gene: -
V gene: TRBV5-6
clone size: -
CDR3 DNA: TGTGCCAGCAGCTTGGGGACAGATGGCTACACCTTC
CDR3 protein: CASSLGTDGYTF